The rows below give T cell receptor beta chains drawn from one sample of a study of T cell repertoires in cytomegalovirus infection. TCRdb re-called the reads through MiXCR, storing one row per CDR3 protein. Of 200,000 to 300,000 distinct CDR3 sequences listed, roughly 13% are singletons. The source material was PBMCs. These receptor sequences come from a human donor in good health (CMV status not recorded). Some clones in this sample may be carry-over from other donors' samples. The CDR3 runs from the conserved cysteine through the conserved F or W. D genes are given only for firm matches. Not all rows give a size; the values are once, few, many and, for expanded clones, a class.

J | V | D | size | DNA | CDR3
TRBJ2-3 | TRBV7-9 | NA | many | TGTGCCAGCAGCTTCCCCGCTCCGACAGCCCCCATCTCCCAGGCAGATACGCAGTATTTT | CASSFPAPTAPISQADTQYF
TRBJ2-7 | TRBV7-6 | TRBD2 | many | TGTGCCAGCAGCTTAGGAGGTCTAGCGGGAAATGAGCAGTACTTC | CASSLGGLAGNEQYF
TRBJ2-2 | TRBV7-8 | NA | many | TGTGCCAGCATTCAGACAGGAAACACCGGGGAGCTGTTTTTT | CASIQTGNTGELFF
TRBJ1-5 | TRBV28 | TRBD1 | few | TGTGCCAGCAGTTCAGGGGGCGCGAGGAATCAGCCCCAGCATTTT | CASSSGGARNQPQHF
TRBJ2-1 | TRBV20-1 | TRBD2 | many | TGCAGTGCTAGTCTCCCTACTAGCGGCTACAATGAGCAGTTCTTC | CSASLPTSGYNEQFF
TRBJ2-5 | TRBV20-1 | NA | many | TGCAGTGCTAGAGACGGGAGCTTGGAACAAGAGACCCAGTACTTC | CSARDGSLEQETQYF
TRBJ2-2 | TRBV20-1 | TRBD2 | many | TGCAGTGCAACCGGGGGGGGTCCCGACACCGGGGAGCTGTTTTTT | CSATGGGPDTGELFF
TRBJ1-2 | TRBV10-3 | NA | NA | TGTGCCATCAAGGCAGCCAGCAGCAACTATGGCTACACCTTC | CAIKAASSNYGYTF
TRBJ2-5 | TRBV7-9 | TRBD1 | many | TGTGCCAGCAGCTTAGAACAGGGGCAGACCCAGTACTTC | CASSLEQGQTQYF
TRBJ2-1 | TRBV10-3 | TRBD1 | NA | TGTGCCATCAGTGACGTTTTGGGACAGGGGTCCCAGAGCTCCTACAATGAGCAGTTCTTC | CAISDVLGQGSQSSYNEQFF
TRBJ2-2 | TRBV28 | TRBD2 | few | TGTGCCAGCAGTTCCCCCTTGGCAGCGGGGTACACCGGGGAGCTGTTTTTT | CASSSPLAAGYTGELFF
TRBJ2-1 | TRBV6-2/TRBV6-3 | NA | NA | TGTGCCAGCAGTTCTGGGACTGTTCAGTTCTTC | CASSSGTVQFF
TRBJ2-4 | TRBV7-9 | NA | few | TGTGCCAGCAGCTTGTTGCAGGGAAACATTCAGTACTTC | CASSLLQGNIQYF
TRBJ1-1 | TRBV7-6 | NA | many | TGTGCCAGCAGATTCCTCCCCGACACTGAAGCTTTCTTT | CASRFLPDTEAFF
TRBJ2-1 | TRBV7-2 | TRBD2 | many | TGTGCCAGCAGGCCCTTACTAGCGGGGGGGCCTGGGGACAATGAGCAGTTCTTC | CASRPLLAGGPGDNEQFF
TRBJ2-7 | TRBV27 | TRBD2 | many | TGTGCCAGCAGGCGGACTAGCGACTACGAGCAGTACTTC | CASRRTSDYEQYF
TRBJ2-2 | TRBV12-3/TRBV12-4 | NA | NA | TGTGCCAGCAGTTTCCAACAGGGTCCCACCGGGGAGCTGTTTTTT | CASSFQQGPTGELFF
TRBJ1-3 | TRBV10-1 | NA | NA | TGCGCCAGCAGTGCGGGTGGAAACACCATATATTTT | CASSAGGNTIYF
TRBJ1-1 | TRBV12-3/TRBV12-4 | NA | many | TGTGCCAGCAGCCCTCTTGGGATAGGCCTAAGTCAGGCTTTCTTT | CASSPLGIGLSQAFF
TRBJ1-2 | TRBV18 | NA | NA | TGTGCCAGCTCACCACCCTGGCAGGACTATGGCTACACCTTC | CASSPPWQDYGYTF
TRBJ2-2 | TRBV25-1 | TRBD2 | NA | TGTGCCAGCAGGGCCGGACTAGCTGCGACCGGGGAGCTGTTTTTT | CASRAGLAATGELFF
TRBJ2-1 | TRBV27 | NA | few | TGTGCCAGCAGTTTACGCCCGTGGGAGGATGAGCAGTTCTTC | CASSLRPWEDEQFF
TRBJ2-7 | TRBV15 | TRBD1 | NA | TGTGCCACCAGCAGAGTGCTGGGACAGGGGGACGAGCAGTACTTC | CATSRVLGQGDEQYF
TRBJ1-5 | TRBV2 | NA | many | TGTGCCAGCAGTGGCGGCAATAGCGGTCAGCCCCAGCATTTT | CASSGGNSGQPQHF
TRBJ2-2 | TRBV2 | NA | few | TGTGCCAGCAATGGCGGGGCGAACACCGGGGAGCTGTTTTTT | CASNGGANTGELFF
TRBJ1-2 | TRBV7-2 | NA | many | TGTGCCAGCAGCTTAGGCAACGTCAATAGAGGCTACACCTTC | CASSLGNVNRGYTF
TRBJ2-1 | TRBV29-1 | TRBD1 | few | TGCAGCGCAGGGGACAGCTCCTACAATGAGCAGTTCTTC | CSAGDSSYNEQFF
TRBJ2-7 | TRBV5-4 | TRBD2 | few | TGTGCCAGCAGAATCTTGGCGGGAGGGCTTGAGGAGCAGTACTTC | CASRILAGGLEEQYF
TRBJ2-1 | TRBV20-1 | TRBD1 | NA | TGCAGTGCTAGTAAGGGGGCCCCTCGCAATGAGCAGTTCTTC | CSASKGAPRNEQFF
TRBJ2-2 | TRBV11-3 | TRBD2 | many | TGTGCCAGCAGCTCCATGGGGGGAGGGGTCAACACCGGGGAGCTGTTTTTT | CASSSMGGGVNTGELFF
TRBJ2-2 | TRBV11-3 | NA | many | TGTGCCAGCAGCTTAAGGCACCGGGACTCTCCGAACACCGGGGAGCTGTTTTTT | CASSLRHRDSPNTGELFF
TRBJ2-7 | TRBV6-5 | NA | many | TGTGCCAGCAGTGTCGGGACTCCTCCCTACGAGCAGTACTTC | CASSVGTPPYEQYF
TRBJ1-2 | TRBV7-2 | NA | NA | TGTGCCAGCAGCCTCCTCGACGACCCCTATGGCTACACCTTC | CASSLLDDPYGYTF
TRBJ1-1 | TRBV20-1 | NA | NA | TGCAGTGCTAATGGAGCAGGTCTAAGTACAGCTTTCTTT | CSANGAGLSTAFF
TRBJ2-3 | TRBV12-5 | NA | NA | TGTGGTAGTGGTTTGTCTGGGGGTACAGATACGCAGTATTTT | CGSGLSGGTDTQYF
TRBJ2-5 | TRBV9 | NA | few | TGTGCCAGCAGCGTAGTATCGGGAGTTGGGACCCAGTACTTC | CASSVVSGVGTQYF
TRBJ2-5 | TRBV15 | NA | many | TGTGCCACCAGCAGAGATGGAGGGACACGAGAGACCCAGTACTTC | CATSRDGGTRETQYF
TRBJ2-7 | TRBV20-1 | NA | NA | TGCAGTGCTAGAGAAACTAGGAGCTCCTACGAGCAGTACTTC | CSARETRSSYEQYF
TRBJ1-2 | TRBV25-1 | NA | NA | TGTGCCAGCATAGGGGGTGCCGGCTATGGCTACACCTTC | CASIGGAGYGYTF
TRBJ2-1 | TRBV7-3 | TRBD2 | many | TGTGCCAGCAGCCTCCAGGGTCGCGGGGGGCATCTCCTCAATGAGCAGTTCTTC | CASSLQGRGGHLLNEQFF
TRBJ2-7 | TRBV19 | TRBD2 | few | TGTGCCAGTACGCCTAGCGGGTCCTACGAGCAGTACTTC | CASTPSGSYEQYF
TRBJ1-2 | TRBV20-1 | NA | many | TGCAGTGCTAGAACGACAGGTTCCTGGGGCTATGGCTACACCTTC | CSARTTGSWGYGYTF
TRBJ2-3 | TRBV7-3 | NA | many | TGTGCCAGCAGCTCCCTATCGGGCACAGATACGCAGTATTTT | CASSSLSGTDTQYF
TRBJ1-2 | TRBV13 | NA | NA | TGTGCCAGCAGCTTATCGGGGAGAGGGGGAGGCTACACCTTC | CASSLSGRGGGYTF
TRBJ1-5 | TRBV7-2 | TRBD1 | many | TGTGCCAGCAGCCTTCAGACAGGGCAGCCCCAGCATTTT | CASSLQTGQPQHF
TRBJ1-3 | TRBV18 | NA | few | TGTGCCAGCTCACCACCATCGGGATCTTTCGGAAACACCATATATTTT | CASSPPSGSFGNTIYF
TRBJ1-1 | TRBV7-2 | NA | NA | TGTGCCAGCAGCATTACTATGACAATGAACACTGAAGCTTTCTTT | CASSITMTMNTEAFF
TRBJ2-3 | TRBV5-1 | TRBD2 | few | TGCGCCAGCAGCCCGACCTCGAGTAGCGGGAGATCAGTAGATACGCAGTATTTT | CASSPTSSSGRSVDTQYF
TRBJ2-7 | TRBV7-9 | TRBD2 | NA | TGTGCCAGCAGCTACGCCGGGACTAGCGTCCCTTCCTACGAGCAGTACTTC | CASSYAGTSVPSYEQYF
TRBJ2-7 | TRBV6-2/TRBV6-3 | NA | many | TGTGCCAGCAGCCCCGGCGGGGATCGTGGCTACGAGCAGTACTTC | CASSPGGDRGYEQYF
TRBJ2-3 | TRBV20-1 | TRBD2 | few | TGCAGTGCGACCGGTCCGGGAGGGACAGATACGCAGTATTTT | CSATGPGGTDTQYF
TRBJ2-5 | TRBV7-2 | NA | many | TGTGCCAGCAGCCCCCGTACGCTCCAAGAGACCCAGTACTTC | CASSPRTLQETQYF
TRBJ1-6 | TRBV20-1 | TRBD1 | few | TGCAGTGCCGGGACAGGCTATAATTCACCCCTCCACTTT | CSAGTGYNSPLHF
TRBJ1-1 | TRBV28 | NA | NA | TGTGCCAGCAGTGTCCCCCAGGGGACGAACACTGAAGCTTTCTTT | CASSVPQGTNTEAFF
TRBJ2-3 | TRBV28 | NA | many | TGTGCCAGCAGTTTAGCCAGGGTGGGCACAGATACGCAGTATTTT | CASSLARVGTDTQYF